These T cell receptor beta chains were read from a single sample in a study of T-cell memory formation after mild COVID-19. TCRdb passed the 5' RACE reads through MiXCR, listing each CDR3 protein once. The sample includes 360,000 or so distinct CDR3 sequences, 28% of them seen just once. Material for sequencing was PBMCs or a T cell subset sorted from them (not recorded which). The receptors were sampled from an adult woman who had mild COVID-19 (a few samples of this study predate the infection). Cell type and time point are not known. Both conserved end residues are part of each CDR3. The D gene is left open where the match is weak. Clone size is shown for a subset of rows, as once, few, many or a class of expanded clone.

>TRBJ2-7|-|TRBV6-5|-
CASTWEAGHSEQYF
TGTGCCAGCACCTGGGAGGCAGGGCATTCCGAGCAGTACTTC
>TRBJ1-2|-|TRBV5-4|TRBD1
CASSYTGQVYSYTF
TGTGCCAGCAGCTATACCGGACAGGTCTATAGCTACACCTTC
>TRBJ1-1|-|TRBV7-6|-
CASRPNRDRNTEAFF
TGTGCCAGCAGGCCCAACAGGGATCGGAACACTGAAGCTTTCTTT
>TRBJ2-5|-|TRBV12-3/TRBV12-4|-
CASSRTGPQYF
TGTGCCAGCTCCCGGACCGGGCCCCAATACTTC
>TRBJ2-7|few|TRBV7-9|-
CASSLGRTQTYEQYF
TGTGCCAGCAGCTTAGGCCGAACCCAGACCTACGAGCAGTACTTC
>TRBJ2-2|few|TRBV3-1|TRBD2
CASSQVTSGIRNTGELFF
TGTGCCAGCAGCCAAGTCACTAGCGGGATAAGGAACACCGGGGAGCTGTTTTTT
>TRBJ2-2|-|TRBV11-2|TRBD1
CASSYTGTESRVGELFF
TGTGCCAGCAGCTACACCGGGACAGAGTCGCGCGTCGGGGAGCTGTTTTTT
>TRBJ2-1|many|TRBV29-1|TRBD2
CSVDAFVSAGVEDEQFF
TGCAGCGTTGATGCCTTTGTATCCGCGGGAGTTGAGGATGAGCAGTTCTTC
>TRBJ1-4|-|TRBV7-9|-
CASSGANEKLFF
TGTGCCAGCAGCGGGGCTAATGAAAAACTGTTTTTT
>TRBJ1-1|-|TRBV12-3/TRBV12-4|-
CASSFLGRGDTEAFF
TGTGCCAGCAGTTTCCTGGGGAGGGGCGACACTGAAGCTTTCTTT
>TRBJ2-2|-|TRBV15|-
CATSTLAGELFF
TGTGCCACCAGCACTCTTGCCGGGGAGCTGTTTTTT
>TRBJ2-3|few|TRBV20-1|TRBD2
CKIGGGDTQYF
TGCAAGATTGGCGGGGGAGATACGCAGTATTTT
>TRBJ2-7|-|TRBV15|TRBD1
CATSRAPQGRGPYEQYF
TGTGCCACCAGCAGAGCCCCTCAGGGAAGGGGGCCCTACGAGCAGTACTTC
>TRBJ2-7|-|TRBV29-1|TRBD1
CSVEENRGAYEQYF
TGCAGCGTTGAAGAAAACAGGGGGGCCTACGAGCAGTACTTC
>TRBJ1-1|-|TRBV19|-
CASSMQGSNAFF
TGTGCCAGTAGTATGCAGGGCAGTAACGCTTTCTTT
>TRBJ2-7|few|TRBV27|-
CASKKGQSSYEQYF
TGTGCCAGCAAGAAAGGACAGTCCTCCTACGAGCAGTACTTC
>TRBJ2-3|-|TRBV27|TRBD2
CASSLLGGGAPDTQYF
TGTGCCAGCAGTTTATTGGGCGGGGGGGCCCCGGATACGCAGTATTTT
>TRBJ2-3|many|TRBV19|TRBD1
CASSIDRDADTQYF
TGTGCCAGTAGTATTGACAGGGATGCAGATACGCAGTATTTT
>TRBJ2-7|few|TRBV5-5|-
CASSLDYSPLREQYF
TGTGCCAGCAGCTTGGATTACTCCCCTCTGAGGGAGCAGTACTTC
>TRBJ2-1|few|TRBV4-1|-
CASSQGSNEQFF
TGCGCCAGCAGCCAAGGGTCCAATGAGCAGTTCTTC
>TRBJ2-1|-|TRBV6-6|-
CASRDPGLNEQFF
TGTGCCAGCAGGGATCCAGGGCTTAATGAGCAGTTCTTC
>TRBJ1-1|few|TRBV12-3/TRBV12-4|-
CASTLGGDGTEAFF
TGTGCCAGCACATTAGGAGGGGACGGCACTGAAGCTTTCTTT
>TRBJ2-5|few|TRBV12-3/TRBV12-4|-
CASSFAGTYQETQYF
TGTGCCAGCAGTTTCGCGGGGACGTACCAAGAGACCCAGTACTTC
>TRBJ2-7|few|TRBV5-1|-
CASSSLSGSDEQYF
TGCGCCAGCAGCTCCCTTAGTGGGAGCGACGAGCAGTACTTC
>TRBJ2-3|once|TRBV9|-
CASSVEGAGELDTQYF
TGTGCCAGCAGCGTAGAGGGGGCGGGGGAGCTGGATACGCAGTATTTT
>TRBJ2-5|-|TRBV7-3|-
CATVKETQYF
TGTGCCACCGTCAAAGAGACCCAGTACTTC
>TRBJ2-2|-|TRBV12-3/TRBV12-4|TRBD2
CASSFSGRARELFF
TGTGCCAGCAGTTTTAGCGGGAGGGCCCGGGAGCTGTTTTTT
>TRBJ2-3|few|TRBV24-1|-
CATRLGGGLPDTQYF
TGTGCCACTAGATTGGGGGGCGGCCTCCCAGATACGCAGTATTTT
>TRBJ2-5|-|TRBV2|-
CASRAGNRQETQYF
TGTGCCAGCAGGGCCGGGAACCGGCAAGAGACCCAGTACTTC
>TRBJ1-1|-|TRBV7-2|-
CASSLTPIF
TGTGCCAGCAGCTTAACACCCATCTTT
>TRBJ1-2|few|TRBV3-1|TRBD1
CASSLPGQGYGYTF
TGTGCCAGCAGCCTCCCGGGACAGGGGTATGGCTACACCTTC
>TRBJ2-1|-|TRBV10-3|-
CAISPTSFNEQFF
TGTGCCATCAGTCCTACTAGTTTCAATGAGCAGTTCTTC
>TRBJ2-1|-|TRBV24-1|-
CATSDVQGIDEQFF
TGTGCCACCAGTGATGTTCAGGGAATCGATGAGCAGTTCTTC
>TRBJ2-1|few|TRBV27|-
CASSLEWRGGNEQFF
TGTGCCAGCAGTTTAGAGTGGAGGGGGGGGAATGAGCAGTTCTTC
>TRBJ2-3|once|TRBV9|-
CASSVGGFSTDTQYF
TGTGCCAGCAGCGTAGGAGGGTTTAGCACAGATACGCAGTATTTT
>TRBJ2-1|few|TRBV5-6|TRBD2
CASSFPSGSYNEQFF
TGTGCCAGCAGCTTTCCTAGCGGGAGTTACAATGAGCAGTTCTTC
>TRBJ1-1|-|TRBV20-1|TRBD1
CSARRTGISTEAFF
TGCAGTGCGAGAAGGACAGGGATTAGCACTGAAGCTTTCTTT
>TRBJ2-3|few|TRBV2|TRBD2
CASSERPGLGLVSDTQYF
TGTGCCAGCAGTGAACGCCCGGGACTAGGCCTGGTTTCAGATACGCAGTATTTT
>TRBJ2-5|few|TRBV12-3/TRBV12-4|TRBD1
CAISQGAEETQYF
TGTGCCATTTCACAGGGGGCGGAAGAGACCCAGTACTTC
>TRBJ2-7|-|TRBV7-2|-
CASSLKRTEGEQYF
TGTGCCAGCAGCTTAAAAAGGACCGAAGGAGAGCAGTACTTC
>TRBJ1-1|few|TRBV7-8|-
CASSRPTENTEAFF
TGTGCCAGCAGCCGCCCGACAGAGAACACTGAAGCTTTCTTT
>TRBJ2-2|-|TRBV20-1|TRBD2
CSARSGSVVTGELFF
TGCAGTGCTAGAAGCGGGAGCGTCGTCACCGGGGAGCTGTTTTTT
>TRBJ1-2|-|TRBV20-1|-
CSASVPGGKNDGYTF
TGCAGTGCTAGCGTCCCGGGGGGTAAGAACGATGGCTACACCTTC
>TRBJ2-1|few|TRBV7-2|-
CASSQGSLHNEQFF
TGTGCCAGCAGCCAAGGAAGTTTGCACAATGAGCAGTTCTTC
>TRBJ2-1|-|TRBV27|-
CASRRSSILGGNEQFF
-
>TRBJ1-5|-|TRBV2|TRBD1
CASSYGQGNQPQHF
TGTGCCAGCAGTTATGGACAGGGCAATCAGCCCCAGCATTTT
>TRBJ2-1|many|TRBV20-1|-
CSVIVSSASSYNEQFF
TGCAGTGTCATTGTATCTAGCGCCAGCTCCTACAATGAGCAGTTCTTC
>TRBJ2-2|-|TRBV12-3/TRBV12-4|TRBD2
CASIGLAGTGELFF
TGTGCCAGCATCGGACTAGCGGGCACCGGGGAGCTGTTTTTT